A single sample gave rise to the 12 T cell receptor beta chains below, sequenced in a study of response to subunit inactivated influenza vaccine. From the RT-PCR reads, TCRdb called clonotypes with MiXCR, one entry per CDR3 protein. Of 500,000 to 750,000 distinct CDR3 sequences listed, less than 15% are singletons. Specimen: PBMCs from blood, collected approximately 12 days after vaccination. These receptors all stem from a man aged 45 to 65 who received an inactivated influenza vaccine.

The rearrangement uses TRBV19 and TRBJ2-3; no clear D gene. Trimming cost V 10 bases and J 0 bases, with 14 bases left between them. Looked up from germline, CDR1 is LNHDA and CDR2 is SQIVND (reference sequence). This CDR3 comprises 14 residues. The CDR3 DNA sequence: TGTGCCACGAGAGGTTTCAGAAGCACAGATACGCAGTATTTT. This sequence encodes CATRGFRSTDTQYF.

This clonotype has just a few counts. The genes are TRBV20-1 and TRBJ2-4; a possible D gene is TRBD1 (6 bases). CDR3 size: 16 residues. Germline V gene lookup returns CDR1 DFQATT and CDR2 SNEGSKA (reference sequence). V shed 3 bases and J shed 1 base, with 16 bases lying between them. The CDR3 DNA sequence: TGCAGTGCTAGCCCATCGAGCCAGGGGGCCAAAAACATTCAGTACTTC. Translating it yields CSASPSSQGAKNIQYF.

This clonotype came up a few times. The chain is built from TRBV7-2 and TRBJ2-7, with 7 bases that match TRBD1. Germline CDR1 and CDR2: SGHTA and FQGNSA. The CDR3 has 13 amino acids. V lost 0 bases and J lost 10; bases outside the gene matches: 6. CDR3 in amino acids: CASSLARQGSQYF. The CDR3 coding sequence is TGTGCCAGCAGCTTAGCGCGACAGGGTTCCCAGTACTTC. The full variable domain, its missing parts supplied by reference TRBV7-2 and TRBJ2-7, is GAGVSQSPSNKVTEKGKDVELRCDPISGHTALYWYRQSLGQGLEFLIYFQGNSAPDKSGLPSDRFSAERTGGSVSTLTIQRTQQEDSAVYLCASSLARQGSQYFGPGTRLTVT.

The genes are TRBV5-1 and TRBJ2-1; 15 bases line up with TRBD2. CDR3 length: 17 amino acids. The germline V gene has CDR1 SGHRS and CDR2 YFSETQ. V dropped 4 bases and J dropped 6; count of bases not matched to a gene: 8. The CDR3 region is CASSHGLAGGPVNEQFF. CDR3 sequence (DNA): TGCGCCAGCAGCCACGGACTAGCGGGAGGGCCGGTCAATGAGCAGTTCTTC.

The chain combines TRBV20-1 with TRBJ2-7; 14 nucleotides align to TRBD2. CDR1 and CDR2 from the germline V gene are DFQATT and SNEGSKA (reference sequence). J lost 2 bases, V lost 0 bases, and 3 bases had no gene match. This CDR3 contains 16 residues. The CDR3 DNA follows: TGCAGTGCTAGAGAGGGGACTAGCGGGGGTGCCTACGAGCAGTACTTC. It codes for CSAREGTSGGAYEQYF.

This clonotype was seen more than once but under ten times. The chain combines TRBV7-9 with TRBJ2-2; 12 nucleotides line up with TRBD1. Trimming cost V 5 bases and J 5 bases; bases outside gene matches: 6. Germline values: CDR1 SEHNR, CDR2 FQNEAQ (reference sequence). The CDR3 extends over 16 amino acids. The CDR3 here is CASSPGTGGSTGELFF. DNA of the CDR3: TGTGCCAGCAGCCCAGGGACAGGGGGCAGTACCGGGGAGCTGTTTTTT.

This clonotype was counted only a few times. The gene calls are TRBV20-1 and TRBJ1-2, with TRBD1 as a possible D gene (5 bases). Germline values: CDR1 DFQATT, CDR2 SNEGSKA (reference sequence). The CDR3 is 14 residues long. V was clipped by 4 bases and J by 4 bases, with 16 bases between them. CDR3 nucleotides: TGCAGTGCTACTTCTGGGACGGATCTCTATGGCTACACCTTC. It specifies CSATSGTDLYGYTF.

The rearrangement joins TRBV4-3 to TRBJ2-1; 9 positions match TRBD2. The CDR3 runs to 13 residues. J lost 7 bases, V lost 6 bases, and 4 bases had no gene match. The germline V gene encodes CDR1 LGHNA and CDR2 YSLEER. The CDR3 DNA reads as TGCGCCAGCAGACGGAGCGGGGGGAATGAGCAGTTCTTC. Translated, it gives CASRRSGGNEQFF.

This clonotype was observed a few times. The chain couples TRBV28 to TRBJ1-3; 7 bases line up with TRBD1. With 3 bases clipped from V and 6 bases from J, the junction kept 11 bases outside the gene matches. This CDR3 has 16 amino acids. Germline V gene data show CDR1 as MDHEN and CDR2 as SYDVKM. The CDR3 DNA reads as TGTGCCAGCAGTTTCGTTTTGGGGACAGCTGTAAACACCATATATTTT. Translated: CASSFVLGTAVNTIYF.

CDR3 sequence (DNA): TGTGCCAGCAGTTCCCTCCGGGGTTCGGGAAATTCACCCCTCCACTTT. This encodes CASSSLRGSGNSPLHF. This rearrangement joins TRBV12-3 or TRBV12-4 to TRBJ1-6, with D unresolved. The V end was cut by 4 bases, the J end by 7 bases, with 17 bases between. The CDR3 spans 16 residues.

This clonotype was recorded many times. CDR3 loop: CSATGTSGFF. As DNA, the CDR3 is TGCAGTGCAACCGGGACTAGCGGGTTCTTC. V is TRBV20-1 and J is TRBJ2-1; 11 bases fit TRBD2. The CDR3 spans 10 residues. Per germline, CDR1 DFQATT and CDR2 SNEGSKA (reference sequence). V trimming: 6 bases; J trimming: 15 bases; junction bases outside the gene matches: 4.

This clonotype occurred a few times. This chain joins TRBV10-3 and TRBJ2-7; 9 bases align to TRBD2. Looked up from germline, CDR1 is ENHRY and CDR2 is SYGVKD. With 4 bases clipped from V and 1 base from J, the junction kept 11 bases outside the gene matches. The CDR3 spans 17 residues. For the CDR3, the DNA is TGTGCCATCAGTGCCTTCTGGGCTAGCGGGATTTCCTACGAGCAGTACTTC. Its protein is CAISAFWASGISYEQYF.